This T cell receptor beta chain was sequenced during a study of blood T cell repertoires in COVID-19. Study information: Specimens from acute and convalescent COVID-19 originated in the United States, Italy and Spain.

The germline V gene encodes CDR1 LNHNV and CDR2 YYDKDF (reference sequence). V was pared by 4 bases and J by 0 bases, with 13 bases between. CDR3 length: 15 amino acids. Sequencing was performed with immunoSEQ multiplex PCR; in TCRdb, only in-frame clones are kept and a portion is missing. The data show over 250,000 clones, with more than 75% seen just once and over 7.5% held by the top ten. The sequenced sample was peripheral blood. The TCR originated in a man in his forties who had recovered from COVID-19. The chain is built from TRBV15 and TRBJ2-7; a possible D gene is TRBD1 (6 bases). The CDR3 here is CATSKDRSVSYEQYF. DNA of the CDR3: TGTGCCACCAGCAAGGACAGATCGGTCTCCTACGAGCAGTACTTC.